This TCR beta chain is drawn from a study of response to subunit inactivated influenza vaccine. Notes on the study in general: Few additional T cells are recruited per seasonal influenza vaccination, authors suggested.

Per the germline V gene, CDR1 is LGHNA and CDR2 is YNFKEQ. There are 14 residues in the CDR3. The ends were cut back, 4 bases at V and 5 bases at J, with 12 bases in the middle. TCRdb independently ran MiXCR on the RT-PCR reads; one entry per CDR3 protein. The table lists 450,000 to 500,000 distinct CDR3 sequences, approximately 10% of them singletons. To note about this clonotype: Its antigen is unknown.

The TCR was taken from a man in his forties or fifties who received an inactivated influenza vaccine. The V and J genes are TRBV4-2 and TRBJ1-5; D might be TRBD1 (5 bases). The sample in question was PBMCs from blood, obtained 40 to 50 days after vaccination. The CDR3 loop reads CASSRGTRDQPQHF. The CDR3 DNA sequence: TGTGCCAGCAGCCGAGGGACGCGGGATCAGCCCCAGCATTTT.